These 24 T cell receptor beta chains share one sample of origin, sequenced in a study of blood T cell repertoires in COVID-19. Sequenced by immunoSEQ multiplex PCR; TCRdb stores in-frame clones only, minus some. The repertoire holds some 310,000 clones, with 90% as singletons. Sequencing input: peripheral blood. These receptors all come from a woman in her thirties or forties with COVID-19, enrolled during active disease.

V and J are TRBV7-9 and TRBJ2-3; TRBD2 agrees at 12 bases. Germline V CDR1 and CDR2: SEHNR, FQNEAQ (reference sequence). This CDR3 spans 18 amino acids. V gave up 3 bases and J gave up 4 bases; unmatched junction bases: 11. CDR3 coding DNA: TGTGCCAGCAGCTTTTCTGGCGCGACTAGCGGGAGTGCAGATACGCAGTATTTT. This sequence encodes CASSFSGATSGSADTQYF.

CDR3 in amino acids: CASSYQRQLNTEAFF. DNA for the CDR3: TGTGCCAGCAGTTACCAAAGACAATTGAACACTGAAGCTTTCTTT. The gene calls are TRBV6-5 and TRBJ1-1; D is undetermined. Germline V gene lookup returns CDR1 MNHEY and CDR2 SVGAGI. This CDR3 contains 15 residues. V was clipped by 2 bases and J by 0 bases, with 10 bases between them.

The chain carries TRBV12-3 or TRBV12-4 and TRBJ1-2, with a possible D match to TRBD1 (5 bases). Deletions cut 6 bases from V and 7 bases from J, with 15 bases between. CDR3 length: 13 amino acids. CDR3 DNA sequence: TGTGCCAGCAGGGAAGTTCCTAGGGGTGGCTACACCTTC. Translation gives CASREVPRGGYTF.

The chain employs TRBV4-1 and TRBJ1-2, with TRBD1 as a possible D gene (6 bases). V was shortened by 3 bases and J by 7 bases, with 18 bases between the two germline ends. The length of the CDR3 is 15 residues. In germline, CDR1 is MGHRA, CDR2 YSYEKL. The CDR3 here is CASSQAQGYRGGYTF. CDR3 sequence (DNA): TGCGCCAGCAGCCAGGCTCAGGGGTATCGCGGTGGCTACACCTTC.

CDR3 residues: CASSMTGSTEAFF. The CDR3 nucleotides are TGTGCCAGCAGCATGACAGGGAGCACTGAAGCTTTCTTT. This chain links TRBV12-3 or TRBV12-4 with TRBJ1-1; TRBD1 aligns across 7 bases. This CDR3 spans 13 amino acids. Trimming cost V 6 bases and J 4 bases; bases outside gene matches: 5.

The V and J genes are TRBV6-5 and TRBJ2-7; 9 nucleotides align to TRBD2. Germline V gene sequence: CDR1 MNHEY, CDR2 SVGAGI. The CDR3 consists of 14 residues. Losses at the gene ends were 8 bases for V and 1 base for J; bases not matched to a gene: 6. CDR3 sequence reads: CASGKREESYEQYF. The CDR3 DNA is TGTGCCAGCGGGAAGCGGGAGGAATCCTACGAGCAGTACTTC.

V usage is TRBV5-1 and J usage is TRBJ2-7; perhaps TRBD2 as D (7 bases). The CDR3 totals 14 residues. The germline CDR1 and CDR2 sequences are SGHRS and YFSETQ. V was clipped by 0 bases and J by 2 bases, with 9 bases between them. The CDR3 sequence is CASSLGGGTYEQYF. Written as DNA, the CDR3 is TGCGCCAGCAGCTTGGGCGGGGGCACCTACGAGCAGTACTTC.

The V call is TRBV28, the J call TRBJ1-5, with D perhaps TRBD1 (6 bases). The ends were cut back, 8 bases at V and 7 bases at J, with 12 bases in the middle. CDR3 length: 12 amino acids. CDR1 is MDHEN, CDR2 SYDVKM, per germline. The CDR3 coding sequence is TGTGCCAGCGGGGGGGCTGGGCAGCCCCAGCATTTT. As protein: CASGGAGQPQHF.

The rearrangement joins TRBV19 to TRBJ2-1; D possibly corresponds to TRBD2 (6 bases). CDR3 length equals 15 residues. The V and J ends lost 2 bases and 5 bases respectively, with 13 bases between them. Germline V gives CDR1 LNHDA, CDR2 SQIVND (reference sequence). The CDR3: CASSIYGTPDNEQFF. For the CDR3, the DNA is TGTGCCAGTAGTATATACGGGACTCCAGACAATGAGCAGTTCTTC. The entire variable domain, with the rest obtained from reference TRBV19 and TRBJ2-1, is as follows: DGGITQSPKYLFRKEGQNVTLSCEQNLNHDAMYWYRQDPGQGLRLIYYSQIVNDFQKGDIAEGYSVSREKKESFPLTVTSAQKNPTAFYLCASSIYGTPDNEQFFGPGTRLTVL.

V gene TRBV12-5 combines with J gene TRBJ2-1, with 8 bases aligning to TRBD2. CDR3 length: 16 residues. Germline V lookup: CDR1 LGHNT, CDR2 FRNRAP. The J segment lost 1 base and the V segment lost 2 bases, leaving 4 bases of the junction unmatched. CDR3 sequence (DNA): TGTGCTAGTGGTTTGCCTCGACTAGCGTCCTACAATGAGCAGTTCTTC. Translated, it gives CASGLPRLASYNEQFF.

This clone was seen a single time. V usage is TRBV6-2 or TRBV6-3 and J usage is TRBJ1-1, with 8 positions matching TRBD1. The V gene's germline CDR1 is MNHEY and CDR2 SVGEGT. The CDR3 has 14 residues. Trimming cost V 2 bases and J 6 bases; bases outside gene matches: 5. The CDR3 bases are TGTGCCAGCAGTTACCTGGACAGGGTGGCTGAAGCTTTCTTT. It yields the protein CASSYLDRVAEAFF.

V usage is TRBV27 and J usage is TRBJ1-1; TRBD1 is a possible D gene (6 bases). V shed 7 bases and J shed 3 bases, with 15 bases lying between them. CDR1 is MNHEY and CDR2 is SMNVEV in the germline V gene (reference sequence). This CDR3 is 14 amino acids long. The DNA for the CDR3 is TGTGCCAGCACCCTAGGGGGGGGACACACTGAAGCTTTCTTT. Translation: CASTLGGGHTEAFF.

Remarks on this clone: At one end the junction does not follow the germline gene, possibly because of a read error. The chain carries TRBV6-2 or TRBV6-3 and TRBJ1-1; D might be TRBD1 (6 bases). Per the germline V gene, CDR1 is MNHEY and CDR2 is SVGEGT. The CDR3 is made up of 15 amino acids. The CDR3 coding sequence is TGTGCCAGCAGCTACTCACAGACAGGGAACACTGAAGCTTTCTTT. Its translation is CASSYSQTGNTEAFF.

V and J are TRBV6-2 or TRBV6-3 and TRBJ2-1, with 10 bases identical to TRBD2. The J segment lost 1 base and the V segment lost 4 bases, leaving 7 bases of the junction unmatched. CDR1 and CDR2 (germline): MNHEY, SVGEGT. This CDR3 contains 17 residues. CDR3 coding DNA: TGTGCCAGCAGTTTTCATAGGACTAGCGGTTCCTACAATGAGCAGTTCTTC. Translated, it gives CASSFHRTSGSYNEQFF.

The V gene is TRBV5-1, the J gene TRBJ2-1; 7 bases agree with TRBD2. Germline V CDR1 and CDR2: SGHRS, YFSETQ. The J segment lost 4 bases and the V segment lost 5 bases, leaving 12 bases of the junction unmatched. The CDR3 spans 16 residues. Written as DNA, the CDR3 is TGCGCCAGCAGACCGGGGACTACCTCCATATACAATGAGCAGTTCTTC. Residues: CASRPGTTSIYNEQFF.

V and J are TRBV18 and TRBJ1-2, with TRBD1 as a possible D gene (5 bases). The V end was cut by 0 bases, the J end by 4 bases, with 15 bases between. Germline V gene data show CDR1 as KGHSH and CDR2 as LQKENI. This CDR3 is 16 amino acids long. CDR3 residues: CASSPPINPGLYGYTF. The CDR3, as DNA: TGTGCCAGCTCACCACCTATCAACCCAGGGCTCTATGGCTACACCTTC.

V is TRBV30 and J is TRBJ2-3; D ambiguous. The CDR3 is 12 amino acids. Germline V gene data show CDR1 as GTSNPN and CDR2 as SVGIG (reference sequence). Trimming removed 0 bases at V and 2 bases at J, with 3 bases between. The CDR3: CAWSVHTDTQYF. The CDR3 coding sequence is TGTGCCTGGAGTGTACACACAGATACGCAGTATTTT.

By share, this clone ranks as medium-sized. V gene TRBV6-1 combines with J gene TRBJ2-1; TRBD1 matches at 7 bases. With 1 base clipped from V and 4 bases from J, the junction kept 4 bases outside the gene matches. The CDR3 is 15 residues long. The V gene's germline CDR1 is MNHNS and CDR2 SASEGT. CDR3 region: CASSEEQGRYNEQFF. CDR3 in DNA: TGTGCCAGCAGTGAAGAACAGGGGCGATACAATGAGCAGTTCTTC.

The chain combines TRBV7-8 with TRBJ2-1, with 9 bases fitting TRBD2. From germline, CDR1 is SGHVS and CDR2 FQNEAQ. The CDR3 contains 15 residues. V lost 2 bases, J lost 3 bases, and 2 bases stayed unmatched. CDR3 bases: TGTGCCAGCAGCTTACGACTAGCGGACTACAATGAGCAGTTCTTC. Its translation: CASSLRLADYNEQFF.

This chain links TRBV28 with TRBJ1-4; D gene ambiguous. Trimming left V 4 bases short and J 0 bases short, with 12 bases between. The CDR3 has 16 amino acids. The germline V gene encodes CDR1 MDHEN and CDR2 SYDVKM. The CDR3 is CASSSPHTSTNEKLFF. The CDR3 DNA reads TGTGCCAGCAGTTCTCCCCACACCTCAACTAATGAAAAACTGTTTTTT. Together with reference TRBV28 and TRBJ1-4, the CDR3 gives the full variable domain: DVKVTQSSRYLVKRTGEKVFLECVQDMDHENMFWYRQDPGLGLRLIYFSYDVKMKEKGDIPEGYSVSREKKERFSLILESASTNQTSMYLCASSSPHTSTNEKLFFGSGTQLSVL.

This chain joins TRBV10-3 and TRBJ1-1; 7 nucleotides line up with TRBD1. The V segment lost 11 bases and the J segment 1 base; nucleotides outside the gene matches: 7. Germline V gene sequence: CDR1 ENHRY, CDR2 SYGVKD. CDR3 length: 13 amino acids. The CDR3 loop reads CAVAGTENTEAFF. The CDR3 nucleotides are TGTGCCGTTGCCGGGACAGAGAACACTGAAGCTTTCTTT.

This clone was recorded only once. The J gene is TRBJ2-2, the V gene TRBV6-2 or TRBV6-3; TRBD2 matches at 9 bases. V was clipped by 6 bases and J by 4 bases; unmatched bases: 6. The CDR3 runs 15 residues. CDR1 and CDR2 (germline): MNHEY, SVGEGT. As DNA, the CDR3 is TGTGCCAGCAGCTTAGGACTAGCGTTCACCGGGGAGCTGTTTTTT. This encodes CASSLGLAFTGELFF.

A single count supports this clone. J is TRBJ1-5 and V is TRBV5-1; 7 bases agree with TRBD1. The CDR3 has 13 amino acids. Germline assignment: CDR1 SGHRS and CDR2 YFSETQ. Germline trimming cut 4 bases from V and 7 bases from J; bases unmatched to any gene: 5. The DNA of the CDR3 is TGCGCCAGCAGCATCGACAGGGACCAGCCCCAGCATTTT. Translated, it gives CASSIDRDQPQHF.

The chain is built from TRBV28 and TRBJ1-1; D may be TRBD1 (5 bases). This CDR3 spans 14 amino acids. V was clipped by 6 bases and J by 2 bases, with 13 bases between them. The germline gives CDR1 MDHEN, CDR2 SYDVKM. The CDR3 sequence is CASRTGLPNTEAFF. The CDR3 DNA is TGTGCCAGCAGAACGGGACTCCCAAACACTGAAGCTTTCTTT.